This is a list of T cell receptor beta chains from one sample in a study of blood T cell repertoires in COVID-19. Assay: immunoSEQ multiplex PCR; the TCRdb copy retains only in-frame clones and omits some. In the table there are over 150,000 clones, 87% of which are singletons. Input material: peripheral blood. Receptors were obtained from a woman aged 55-70 years who had recovered from COVID-19. The CDR3 runs from the conserved cysteine through the conserved F or W. A D gene is named only where the DNA matches it firmly. The listing skips clone size in some rows; elsewhere it reads once, few, many or a size class.

clone size	J gene	D gene	V gene	CDR3 DNA	CDR3 protein
few	TRBJ2-2	.	TRBV5-1	TGCGCCAGCACCGAAAGGGCGCCAGGGCTTTCCGGGGAGCTGTTTTTT	CASTERAPGLSGELFF
.	TRBJ2-1	TRBD1	TRBV13	TGTGCCAGCAGCTTAGAAGTGGGACAGGGGGCGAATGAGCAGTTCTTC	CASSLEVGQGANEQFF
.	TRBJ2-3	TRBD1	TRBV5-1	TGCGCCAGCAGCACCGGACAGGGGACGACAGATACGCAGTATTTT	CASSTGQGTTDTQYF
.	TRBJ1-6	.	TRBV2	TGTGCCAGCAGTGTGGGCAGTCCCAATTCACCCCTCCACTTT	CASSVGSPNSPLHF
.	TRBJ1-6	.	TRBV14	TGTGCCAGCAGCCCACCCGCGGGGACACCCCTCCACTTT	CASSPPAGTPLHF
.	TRBJ1-3	.	TRBV4-1	TGCGCCAGCAGCCAAGTTTCCAGGGCTGGAAACACCATATATTTT	CASSQVSRAGNTIYF
.	TRBJ2-5	TRBD1	TRBV7-2	TGTGCCAGCAGCTTAGGTCCCGGGACAGGCGGGCAGACCCAGTACTTC	CASSLGPGTGGQTQYF
.	TRBJ1-1	TRBD1	TRBV6-5	TGTGCCAGCAGAGAGAGCACAGGGGTGAGGGCTTTCTTT	CASRESTGVRAFF
.	TRBJ2-7	.	TRBV11-3	TGTGCCAGCAGCTTAGGACAGTCCTACGAGCAGTACTTC	CASSLGQSYEQYF
.	TRBJ2-1	.	TRBV18	TGTGCCAGCTCACCACTGCAGGTTGGTCATGAGCAGTTCTTC	CASSPLQVGHEQFF
.	TRBJ1-2	.	TRBV19	TGTGCCAGTAGTATGGGGATTGGCGGGTATGGCTACACCTTC	CASSMGIGGYGYTF
.	TRBJ1-6	.	TRBV6-1	TGTGCCAGCAGTGAATCCCGGCGGACAAGAAATTCACCCCTCCACTTT	CASSESRRTRNSPLHF
.	TRBJ2-2	.	TRBV27	TGTGCCAGCAGTTTAAATCAGGGAAGGAACACCGGGGAGCTGTTTTTT	CASSLNQGRNTGELFF
once	TRBJ1-3	TRBD1	TRBV5-4	TGTGCCAGCAGCTCAGGACAGGTGGCTGGAAACACCATATATTTT	CASSSGQVAGNTIYF
.	TRBJ2-6	.	TRBV27	TGTGCCAGCCTCGGGTGGGGGGCCAACGTCCTGACTTTC	CASLGWGANVLTF
.	TRBJ1-4	.	TRBV4-1	TGCGCCAGCAGCCAAGGCTGGGCAGGAATTGCAACTAATGAAAAACTGTTTTTT	CASSQGWAGIATNEKLFF
once	TRBJ1-2	.	TRBV15	TGTGCCACCAGCAAGCGCGGCCGCTATGGCTACACCTTC	CATSKRGRYGYTF
.	TRBJ1-2	TRBD1	TRBV5-6	TGTGCCAGCAGCTTGGGACAGGGCCATGGCTACACCTTC	CASSLGQGHGYTF
.	TRBJ2-5	.	TRBV28	TGTGCCAGCAGTGATTCAGGGCAGGGGGAGACCCAGTACTTC	CASSDSGQGETQYF
few	TRBJ2-3	.	TRBV19	TGTGCCAGCAGGGACATTAAAGGGGCAGATACGCAGTATTTT	CASRDIKGADTQYF
.	TRBJ2-7	TRBD1	TRBV20-1	TGCAGTGCTTTCCGGACAGGTGAGCAGTACTTC	CSAFRTGEQYF
.	TRBJ2-3	TRBD2	TRBV11-2	TGTGCCAGCAGCTGGGGGGCTAGCGGGGCCAGCACAGATACGCAGTATTTT	CASSWGASGASTDTQYF
.	TRBJ2-7	.	TRBV23-1	TGCGCCAGCCCTTCTCGACAGGACGACGTCGCGGAGCAGTACTTC	CASPSRQDDVAEQYF
.	TRBJ2-1	.	TRBV19	TGTGCCAGTAGACTAGGGACCTACAATGAGCAGTTCTTC	CASRLGTYNEQFF
.	TRBJ2-7	.	TRBV30	TGTGCCTGCCGAAGGTCACAGGTAGTACTCTACGAGCAGTACTTC	CACRRSQVVLYEQYF
.	TRBJ1-2	.	TRBV11-2	TGTGCCAGCAGTCTAGATGTGGCAGCCTATGGCTACACCTTC	CASSLDVAAYGYTF